Shown below are 20 T cell receptor beta chains from a single sample sequenced in a study of OX40 agonist ivuxolimab in advanced cancers. Using immunoSEQ multiplex PCR, the repertoire was profiled, and TCRdb retains in-frame clones only, with some absent. The sample records around 80,000 clones, around 86% being singletons. The sample was CD4+ or CD8+ T cells sorted from blood, taken in a trial of the OX40 agonist ivuxolimab. The receptors stem from an adult with an advanced solid tumor such as melanoma, head and neck, liver or kidney cancer.

V and J are TRBV4-1 and TRBJ2-4; D is uncertain. Deletions cut 2 bases from V and 0 bases from J, with 8 bases between. This CDR3 is 15 amino acids long. The V gene's germline CDR1 is MGHRA and CDR2 YSYEKL. In nucleotides, the CDR3 is TGCGCCAGCAGCCAATTGGGTTTAGCCAAAAACATTCAGTACTTC. This encodes CASSQLGLAKNIQYF.

The chain uses TRBV7-9 and TRBJ2-7; D may be TRBD2 (5 bases). Germline CDR1 and CDR2: SEHNR and FQNEAQ (reference sequence). The CDR3 has 14 residues. Between the trimmed V and J ends, which lost 5 bases and 1 base, there was a span of 12 bases. In nucleotides, the CDR3 is TGTGCCAGCAGCAACCTCCGGGGTTCCTACGAGCAGTACTTC. Translating it yields CASSNLRGSYEQYF.

This chain uses TRBV18 with TRBJ2-7, with 10 nucleotides matching TRBD2. The germline gives CDR1 KGHSH, CDR2 LQKENI. The trim removed 3 bases at V and 4 bases at J, leaving 6 bases unmatched. This CDR3 has 15 amino acids. CDR3 sequence (DNA): TGTGCCAGCTCACCGCCGGGACTAGCGTTTTACGAGCAGTACTTC. Its protein is CASSPPGLAFYEQYF.

The genes are TRBV18 and TRBJ2-1, with D unresolved. This CDR3 is 14 amino acids long. V was cut by 5 bases and J by 5 bases, with 13 bases left in between. Germline CDR1 is KGHSH and CDR2 is LQKENI. Here the CDR3 reads CASSDDKNNNEQFF. CDR3 DNA: TGTGCCAGCTCAGACGACAAAAACAACAATGAGCAGTTCTTC.

This rearrangement joins TRBV5-1 to TRBJ1-2, with TRBD1 identical over 7 bases. Trimming cost V 2 bases and J 3 bases; bases outside gene matches: 4. The CDR3 sequence is 14 residues long. From germline, CDR1 is SGHRS and CDR2 YFSETQ. The CDR3 DNA reads TGCGCCAGCAGCTTACTCGGGACAGACTATGGCTACACCTTC. The encoded protein is CASSLLGTDYGYTF.

This rearrangement joins TRBV19 to TRBJ1-5; 10 bases fit TRBD1. Germline V gene sequence: CDR1 LNHDA, CDR2 SQIVND (reference sequence). V lost 8 bases, J lost 6 bases, and 7 bases stayed unmatched. The CDR3 contains 14 residues. The CDR3 sequence: CASGGQGGRQPQHF. DNA for the CDR3: TGTGCCAGTGGTGGACAGGGGGGTCGTCAGCCCCAGCATTTT.

V is TRBV5-8 and J is TRBJ2-1; possible D gene TRBD2, 6 bases. Per the germline V gene, CDR1 is SGHTS and CDR2 is YDEGEE. The CDR3 has 16 amino acids. The germline V and J ends were trimmed by 0 bases and 0 bases, with 10 bases remaining between them. The CDR3 sequence is CASSLGDFFSYNEQFF. CDR3 in DNA: TGTGCCAGCAGCTTGGGGGACTTTTTCTCCTACAATGAGCAGTTCTTC.

This clone occurred many times. The chain links TRBV5-4 to TRBJ1-2; D uncertain. Trimming cost V 0 bases and J 5 bases, with 5 bases left between them. CDR1 SGHNT and CDR2 YYREEE come from the germline V gene (reference sequence). CDR3 length equals 12 residues. The CDR3 DNA reads as TGTGCCAGCAGCTTGGACAGTTATGGCTACACCTTC. It translates to CASSLDSYGYTF.

This chain uses TRBV7-6 with TRBJ1-1, with TRBD1 matching over 8 bases. The junction had 7 bases not matched to a gene; V was cut back by 8 bases and J by 2 bases. This CDR3 is 14 amino acids long. The germline V gene has CDR1 SGHVS and CDR2 FNYEAQ. The CDR3 DNA follows: TGTGCCAGCCGCTCCACAGGGGGTAACACTGAAGCTTTCTTT. Protein product: CASRSTGGNTEAFF. Supplemented by reference TRBV7-6 and TRBJ1-1, the full variable domain reads GAGVSQSPRYKVTKRGQDVALRCDPISGHVSLYWYRQALGQGPEFLTYFNYEAQQDKSGLPNDRFSAERPEGSISTLTIQRTEQRDSAMYRCASRSTGGNTEAFFGQGTRLTVV.

The rearrangement links TRBV7-2 to TRBJ2-2, with a possible D match to TRBD2 (6 bases). The CDR3 loop spans 15 amino acids. Germline CDR1 reads SGHTA; CDR2 reads FQGNSA. Trimming took off 0 bases at V and 4 bases at J, with 9 bases between the two ends. The CDR3 DNA sequence: TGTGCCAGCAGCTTAGCGACTAGACGCACCGGGGAGCTGTTTTTT. Translating gives CASSLATRRTGELFF.

V usage is TRBV11-1 and J usage is TRBJ2-5; D not certain. The CDR3 loop spans 17 amino acids. The germline V gene encodes CDR1 SGHAT and CDR2 FQDESV (reference sequence). Trimming took 5 bases from V and 5 from J, leaving 24 bases between them. CDR3 sequence (DNA): TGTGCCAGCAGCCCGAGTGTACAACGGATCAAATGGGAGACCCAGTACTTC. It specifies CASSPSVQRIKWETQYF. Based on the CDR3 plus reference TRBV11-1 and TRBJ2-5, the full variable domain is EAEVAQSPRYKITEKSQAVAFWCDPISGHATLYWYRQILGQGPELLVQFQDESVVDDSQLPKDRFSAERLKGVDSTLKIQPAELGDSAMYLCASSPSVQRIKWETQYFGPGTRLLVL.

The sample holds one count of this clone. The V call is TRBV5-1, the J call TRBJ1-3; 9 bases map to TRBD1. The CDR3 has 15 residues. V shed 4 bases and J 6 bases; nucleotides not matched to a gene: 8. CDR1 SGHRS and CDR2 YFSETQ come from the germline V gene. CDR3 DNA sequence: TGCGCCAGCAGCCCTAGGACAGGGGAGGCAAACACCATATATTTT. The encoded protein is CASSPRTGEANTIYF.

V is TRBV30 and J is TRBJ2-3; D perhaps matches TRBD2 (5 bases). This CDR3 comprises 15 residues. CDR1 is GTSNPN and CDR2 is SVGIG in the germline V gene (reference sequence). The V and J ends lost 5 bases and 2 bases respectively, with 17 bases between them. The CDR3 sequence: CAWSPGGRLTDTQYF. The CDR3 coding sequence is TGTGCCTGGTCCCCCGGAGGAAGACTCACAGATACGCAGTATTTT.

The gene calls are TRBV19 and TRBJ1-1; D uncertain. Between the trimmed V and J ends, which lost 5 bases and 1 base, there was a span of 11 bases. The CDR3 runs to 14 residues. Germline-derived CDR1 and CDR2 are LNHDA and SQIVND (reference sequence). CDR3 bases: TGTGCCAGTAGTCCTCATCGGGAGAACACTGAAGCTTTCTTT. As protein: CASSPHRENTEAFF.

The chain couples TRBV7-2 to TRBJ2-7, with TRBD2 identical over 7 bases. The germline V gene encodes CDR1 SGHTA and CDR2 FQGNSA. The CDR3 runs 15 residues. The V and J ends lost 5 bases and 5 bases, in that order; junction bases with no gene match: 12. The CDR3 here is CASSQILLAINEQYF. CDR3 in DNA: TGTGCCAGCAGCCAAATACTACTAGCGATTAACGAGCAGTACTTC.

The rearrangement links TRBV6-5 to TRBJ1-1, with 8 positions matching TRBD1. Trimming cost V 5 bases and J 5 bases; bases outside gene matches: 4. The CDR3 covers 13 residues. Germline CDR1 reads MNHEY; CDR2 reads SVGAGI. CDR3 sequence: CASSPQGVTEAFF. CDR3 DNA sequence: TGTGCCAGCAGTCCACAGGGGGTGACTGAAGCTTTCTTT.

V is TRBV7-3 and J is TRBJ2-3; D gene uncertain. Germline V lookup: CDR1 SGHTA, CDR2 FQGTGA. CDR3 length: 15 residues. V was cut by 4 bases and J by 2 bases, with 13 bases left in between. CDR3 sequence: CASSSDGLLTDTQYF. Here the CDR3 DNA reads TGTGCCAGCAGCTCTGACGGGTTACTCACAGATACGCAGTATTTT.

The table lists this clone with a few counts. The genes are TRBV11-2 and TRBJ2-7; the match to TRBD2 covers 9 bases. The CDR3 consists of 15 residues. The germline CDR1 and CDR2 sequences are SGHAT and FQNNGV. Unmatched junction bases numbered 7, after V lost 4 bases and J lost 3 bases. CDR3 amino acids: CASSSLAGAGYEQYF. The DNA for the CDR3 is TGTGCCAGCAGCTCCTTAGCGGGAGCGGGCTACGAGCAGTACTTC. Full variable domain (missing parts from reference TRBV11-2 and TRBJ2-7): EAGVAQSPRYKIIEKRQSVAFWCNPISGHATLYWYQQILGQGPKLLIQFQNNGVVDDSQLPKDRFSAERLKGVDSTLKIQPAKLEDSAVYLCASSSLAGAGYEQYFGPGTRLTVT.

The chain recombines TRBV6-1 with TRBJ1-6; the match to TRBD1 covers 10 bases. Germline CDR1 reads MNHNS; CDR2 reads SASEGT. Trimming at V came to 7 bases and at J to 8 bases, leaving 5 bases not matched to a gene. This CDR3 contains 14 residues. CDR3 region: CASTRQGAHSPLHF. CDR3 DNA sequence: TGTGCCAGCACCAGACAGGGGGCGCATTCACCCCTCCACTTT.

The chain carries TRBV5-1 and TRBJ2-1; 9 bases agree with TRBD1. The V segment lost 0 bases and the J segment 10 bases; nucleotides outside the gene matches: 11. The CDR3 contains 16 residues. Germline CDR1 reads SGHRS; CDR2 reads YFSETQ. CDR3 in amino acids: CASSLAGTGPRGEQFF. The CDR3 DNA reads TGCGCCAGCAGCTTGGCCGGGACAGGGCCCAGGGGGGAGCAGTTCTTC. Looking up the rest from reference TRBV5-1 and TRBJ2-1 gives the full variable domain: KAGVTQTPRYLIKTRGQQVTLSCSPISGHRSVSWYQQTPGQGLQFLFEYFSETQRNKGNFPGRFSGRQFSNSRSEMNVSTLELGDSALYLCASSLAGTGPRGEQFFGPGTRLTVL.